Listed below are T cell receptor beta chains from one sample, sequenced in a study of type 1 and type 2 diabetes patients. TCRdb re-derived calls from the multiplex PCR reads in MiXCR, one entry per CDR3 protein. The repertoire holds some 250,000 distinct CDR3 sequences, with roughly 50% as singletons. Sequencing was carried out using peripheral blood mononuclear cells (PBMCs). The receptors were sampled from a man between 18 and 35 years old with type 2 diabetes. CDR3s include the opening cysteine and the closing phenylalanine or tryptophan. D genes are given only for firm matches. Clone size is stated in some rows and not others, as once, few, many or a class when expanded.

abundance	d_gene	v_gene	j_gene	CDR3aa	CDR3nt
.	.	TRBV12-3/TRBV12-4	TRBJ1-1	CASSRRGAFF	TGTGCCAGCAGTCGCCGAGGAGCTTTCTTT
.	TRBD2	TRBV6-5	TRBJ2-5	CASSYSGGWETQYF	TGTGCCAGCAGTTACTCGGGGGGGTGGGAGACCCAGTACTTC
few	.	TRBV7-2	TRBJ2-6	CASSSPRPSGANVLTF	TGTGCCAGCAGCTCCCCCCGACCCTCTGGGGCCAACGTCCTGACTTTC
.	TRBD2	TRBV20-1	TRBJ2-7	CSAFTLAGAYEQYF	TGCAGTGCATTTACCCTAGCGGGAGCCTACGAGCAGTACTTC
many	.	TRBV7-8	TRBJ1-1	CATRRGEAFF	TGTGCCACGCGCCGAGGGGAAGCTTTCTTT
few	TRBD1	TRBV11-2	TRBJ2-1	CASSLGTAQGNLGPYF	TGTGCCAGCAGCCTTGGGACAGCTCAGGGTAATTTGGGCCCCTACTTC
few	TRBD1	TRBV14	TRBJ1-4	CANSQDRDRVFEKLFF	TGTGCCAACAGCCAAGATCGGGACAGGGTTTTTGAAAAACTGTTTTTT
.	.	TRBV7-3	TRBJ1-5	CASSLKAGTNQPQHF	TGTGCCAGCAGCTTAAAGGCCGGGACGAATCAGCCCCAGCATTTT
few	.	TRBV20-1	TRBJ2-1	CSVTLGYNEQFF	TGCAGTGTCACATTAGGATACAATGAGCAGTTCTTC
.	TRBD2	TRBV19	TRBJ2-1	CASKTGLAGAPGLIF	TGTGCCAGTAAGACGGGACTAGCGGGAGCCCCGGGGCTTATCTTC
.	.	TRBV2	TRBJ2-2	CATSRESSANTGELFF	TGTGCCACCAGCAGAGAATCTAGCGCGAACACCGGGGAGCTGTTTTTT
.	.	TRBV20-1	TRBJ1-5	CSASRGSEPQHF	TGCAGTGCTAGCAGGGGATCGGAGCCCCAGCATTTT
few	.	TRBV28	TRBJ2-7	CASSLPPDIGQSYEQYF	TGTGCCAGCAGTTTACCCCCCGACATCGGCCAGTCCTACGAGCAGTACTTC
.	.	TRBV20-1	TRBJ1-1	CSARDSGVSGLEAFF	TGCAGTGCTAGAGACTCAGGGGTCTCAGGGTTGGAAGCTTTCTTT
.	.	TRBV12-3/TRBV12-4	TRBJ2-7	CASRLQGSSVYEQYF	TGTGCCAGCAGACTACAGGGAAGCAGTGTCTACGAGCAGTACTTC
.	TRBD2	TRBV9	TRBJ2-5	CASSVGSGRETQYF	TGTGCCAGCAGCGTAGGATCCGGGAGGGAGACCCAGTACTTT
many	.	TRBV30	TRBJ2-1	CAWSSPSYNEQFF	TGTGCCTGGAGTAGCCCCTCCTACAATGAGCAGTTCTTC
.	.	TRBV25-1	TRBJ1-1	CASSITGPYTEAFF	TGTGCCAGCAGTATAACCGGGCCGTACACTGAAGCTTTCTTT
.	TRBD2	TRBV7-6	TRBJ2-5	CASSGIRGGEKETQYF	TGTGCCAGCAGCGGGATACGCGGGGGAGAAAAAGAGACCCAGTACTTC
.	.	TRBV2	TRBJ2-7	CASSQGYNEQYF	TGTGCCAGCAGTCAGGGGTACAACGAGCAGTACTTC
few	TRBD1	TRBV20-1	TRBJ2-5	CSAARQGKEETQYF	TGCAGTGCTGCTCGACAGGGAAAGGAAGAGACCCAGTACTTC
.	.	TRBV28	TRBJ1-2	CARRQAIYGYTF	TGTGCCCGAAGACAGGCCATCTATGGCTACACCTTC
.	TRBD2	TRBV12-3/TRBV12-4	TRBJ2-2	CASSFRTSGSTGELFF	TGTGCCAGCAGTTTTAGGACTAGCGGTTCGACCGGGGAGCTGTTTTTT
.	.	TRBV18	TRBJ2-1	CASSPSAGLREQFF	TGTGCCAGCTCACCATCCGCGGGGTTGCGTGAGCAGTTCTTC
.	.	TRBV7-9	TRBJ1-6	CASSFQGGSPLHF	TGTGCCAGCAGCTTTCAAGGGGGGTCACCCCTCCACTTT
.	TRBD1	TRBV2	TRBJ1-1	CASSTDRGDTEAFF	TGTGCCAGTAGTACGGACAGGGGGGACACTGAAGCTTTCTTT
.	.	TRBV10-1	TRBJ1-1	CASTEGHPNTEAFF	TGCGCCAGCACCGAGGGACACCCGAACACTGAAGCTTTCTTT
many	.	TRBV7-3	TRBJ2-5	CASSLTGVGETQYF	TGTGCCAGCAGCTTAACCGGGGTGGGCGAGACCCAGTACTTC
few	TRBD1	TRBV6-6	TRBJ2-7	CASSYPATGVSYEQYF	TGTGCCAGCAGTTACCCCGCGACAGGGGTTAGTTACGAGCAGTACTTC
.	TRBD1	TRBV11-3	TRBJ2-7	CASSLGTGVIYEQYF	TGTGCCAGCAGCTTAGGTACAGGGGTTATATACGAGCAGTACTTC
.	.	TRBV19	TRBJ1-1	CASSIDPTGTNTEAFF	TGTGCCAGTAGTATAGACCCGACAGGAACGAACACTGAAGCTTTCTTT
many	TRBD1	TRBV15	TRBJ2-7	CATSPAFRQGWYEQYF	TGTGCCACCAGCCCAGCCTTCCGACAGGGCTGGTACGAGCAGTACTTC
.	.	TRBV2	TRBJ2-1	CASTQLGGRLYNEQFF	TGTGCCAGCACCCAGTTAGGAGGGAGACTCTACAATGAGCAGTTCTTC
few	.	TRBV6-5	TRBJ1-4	CASSYDRRNEKLFF	TGTGCCAGCAGTTACGACAGGCGGAATGAAAAACTGTTTTTT
.	.	TRBV28	TRBJ1-1	CASSLMGENTEAFF	TGTGCCAGCAGTTTAATGGGAGAGAACACTGAAGCTTTCTTT
.	.	TRBV2	TRBJ2-7	CAILPRGQQYF	TGTGCCATCCTGCCCCGGGGCCAGCAGTACTTC
.	.	TRBV28	TRBJ1-5	CASRLNGEPQRF	TGTGCCAGCCGCCTGAATGGCGAGCCCCAGCGTTTC
.	.	TRBV19	TRBJ1-1	CASSMVISLGTEAFF	TGTGCCAGTAGTATGGTCATCTCGTTGGGGACTGAAGCTTTCTTT
.	.	TRBV19	TRBJ2-7	CASSIAPSSYEQYF	TGTGCCAGTAGTATAGCCCCGAGCTCCTACGAGCAGTACTTC
once	.	TRBV6-5	TRBJ2-7	CASSPGERSSYEQYF	TGTGCCAGCAGCCCCGGGGAGAGGAGCTCCTACGAGCAGTACTTC
few	.	TRBV7-2	TRBJ2-1	CASSPRTQEQFF	TGTGCCAGCAGCCCCAGGACACAGGAGCAGTTCTTC
few	TRBD2	TRBV2	TRBJ2-3	CASSDYRGGSTDTQYF	TGTGCCAGCAGTGATTACCGGGGGGGTAGCACAGATACGCAGTATTTT
.	.	TRBV19	TRBJ1-2	CASSRSQDYGYTF	TGTGCCAGTAGCCGTTCCCAGGACTATGGCTACACCTTC